The 32 T cell receptor beta chains below all came from one sample that was sequenced in a study of shared clonotypes between healthy human individuals. Some clones are missing from TCRdb's copy, which holds only in-frame ones; the method was immunoSEQ multiplex PCR. The sample carries more than 550,000 clones, around 90% recorded once. Material for sequencing was memory CD8+ T cells from PBMCs. This sample's subset: CD45RO+ cells pooled with CCR7-negative TemRA cells. Receptor source: a man aged 18 to 29 in good health. Some clones in this sample may be carry-over from other donors' samples.

The chain uses TRBV18 and TRBJ1-5; D may be TRBD1 (6 bases). The CDR3 has 16 amino acids. Germline assignment: CDR1 KGHSH and CDR2 LQKENI. With 2 bases removed from V and 5 bases from J, the gap between germline ends came to 16 bases. The CDR3 loop is CASSPSDWTVDQPQHF. The CDR3 bases are TGTGCCAGCTCACCAAGCGACTGGACAGTAGATCAGCCCCAGCATTTT.

The chain couples TRBV5-1 to TRBJ2-1; D is uncertain. Germline assignment: CDR1 SGHRS and CDR2 YFSETQ. The CDR3 loop spans 17 amino acids. V shed 0 bases and J shed 1 base, with 14 bases lying between them. CDR3 sequence: CASSLGSNYGSYNEQFF. The CDR3 DNA follows: TGCGCCAGCAGCTTGGGGTCCAACTACGGGTCCTACAATGAGCAGTTCTTC.

The V gene is TRBV5-1, the J gene TRBJ1-2; 8 bases are a match to TRBD1. Unmatched junction bases numbered 13, after V lost 4 bases and J lost 8 bases. CDR1 and CDR2 from the germline V gene are SGHRS and YFSETQ. There are 15 residues in the CDR3. This CDR3 is CASSDGQGNLWGYTF. For the CDR3, the DNA is TGCGCCAGCAGCGACGGACAGGGAAATCTATGGGGCTACACCTTC.

The chain couples TRBV5-1 to TRBJ2-4; 10 nucleotides align to TRBD1. V lost 2 bases and J lost 5; bases outside the gene matches: 7. Germline V CDR1 and CDR2: SGHRS, YFSETQ. This CDR3 region has 16 residues. In DNA, the CDR3 is TGCGCCAGCAGCTTACTACCCGGGACAGGGGAAAACATTCAGTACTTC. Residues: CASSLLPGTGENIQYF.

This rearrangement joins TRBV10-3 to TRBJ1-1; D is uncertain. The germline gives CDR1 ENHRY, CDR2 SYGVKD. The CDR3 totals 17 residues. V was clipped by 2 bases and J by 1 base, with 17 bases between them. CDR3 nucleotide sequence: TGTGCCATCAGTGAGATTAGAGAGTCTAATAAGAACACTGAAGCTTTCTTT. Protein sequence: CAISEIRESNKNTEAFF.

The chain combines TRBV30 with TRBJ1-2; no clear D. This CDR3 comprises 12 residues. Trimming stripped 4 bases from V and 4 bases from J, with 10 bases between. Germline V gene sequence: CDR1 GTSNPN, CDR2 SVGIG (reference sequence). The CDR3 nucleotides are TGTGCCTGGAATAAAGTTGCCTATGGCTACACCTTC. Amino acids: CAWNKVAYGYTF.

The chain employs TRBV5-4 and TRBJ1-3; D gene uncertain. V was pared by 0 bases and J by 0 bases, with 7 bases between. The germline CDR1 and CDR2 sequences are SGHNT and YYREEE (reference sequence). This CDR3 has 15 amino acids. The CDR3 sequence: CASSLDGSSGNTIYF. CDR3 DNA: TGTGCCAGCAGCTTGGACGGGAGCTCTGGAAACACCATATATTTT.

The CDR3 region is CASSVSGGHTDTQYF. Written as DNA, the CDR3 is TGTGCCAGCAGCGTATCGGGGGGGCACACAGATACGCAGTATTTT. The chain has TRBV9 and TRBJ2-3; 8 bases are shared with TRBD2. The germline gives CDR1 SGDLS, CDR2 YYNGEE. The length of the CDR3 is 15 residues. J lost 2 bases, V lost 1 base, and 3 bases had no gene match.

This chain connects TRBV9 to TRBJ2-1; 8 bases align to TRBD1. After removal of 3 bases from V and 6 bases from J, the junction contained 8 bases not matched to a gene. In germline, CDR1 is SGDLS, CDR2 YYNGEE. This CDR3 contains 15 residues. This CDR3 reads CASSGRDRTFNEQFF. DNA for the CDR3: TGTGCCAGCAGCGGCCGGGACAGGACTTTCAATGAGCAGTTCTTC.

Only one count was recorded for this clone. The sample contains more than one DNA sequence encoding this CDR3. The V call is TRBV28, the J call TRBJ1-1; no definite D call. The CDR3 is made up of 14 amino acids. Germline-derived CDR1 and CDR2 are MDHEN and SYDVKM. The V end lost 5 bases, the J end lost 2 bases, and 12 bases lay between the germline ends. The CDR3 region has the DNA TGTGCCAGCAGTCCGTCGCGTGGAAACACTGAAGCTTTCTTT. Its translation: CASSPSRGNTEAFF.

This sequence joins TRBV28 and TRBJ2-1; D is unresolved. The CDR3 is 14 residues long. Trimming removed 0 bases from V and 2 bases from J, with 5 bases in between. Germline loops: CDR1 MDHEN, CDR2 SYDVKM. The CDR3 here is CASSLWGTYNEQFF. CDR3 DNA sequence: TGTGCCAGCAGTTTATGGGGGACCTACAATGAGCAGTTCTTC.

The chain employs TRBV19 and TRBJ2-1; possible D gene TRBD2, 5 bases. Between the trimmed V and J ends, which lost 6 bases and 0 bases, there was a span of 18 bases. CDR1 is LNHDA and CDR2 is SQIVND in the germline V gene (reference sequence). The CDR3 sequence is 17 residues long. CDR3 loop: CASSSFEEGSSYNEQFF. As DNA, the CDR3 is TGTGCCAGTAGCTCTTTTGAAGAGGGCAGCTCCTACAATGAGCAGTTCTTC.

This chain links TRBV5-4 with TRBJ1-1; maybe TRBD1 (5 bases). Per germline, CDR1 SGHNT and CDR2 YYREEE (reference sequence). Trimming removed 0 bases at V and 3 bases at J, with 12 bases between. The CDR3 has 15 residues. CDR3 DNA: TGTGCCAGCAGCTTGGGCGCAGGGTTGGACACTGAAGCTTTCTTT. Its translation is CASSLGAGLDTEAFF.

The chain joins TRBV19 to TRBJ2-7; D gene uncertain. The CDR3 runs to 12 residues. Germline loops: CDR1 LNHDA, CDR2 SQIVND (reference sequence). V was clipped by 11 bases and J by 2 bases, with 13 bases between them. The CDR3 DNA reads as TGTGCCTACCCACCTTTACCCTACGAGCAGTACTTC. It yields the protein CAYPPLPYEQYF.

The gene calls are TRBV4-1 and TRBJ1-1; the D gene is possibly TRBD1 (5 bases). Germline CDR1 reads MGHRA; CDR2 reads YSYEKL. V was clipped by 4 bases and J by 3 bases, with 18 bases between them. CDR3 length: 16 amino acids. The CDR3: CASSPFRDRAYTEAFF. The CDR3 bases are TGCGCCAGCAGCCCATTTCGGGACCGAGCCTACACTGAAGCTTTCTTT.

The V call is TRBV9, the J call TRBJ2-5; D call uncertain. Per germline, CDR1 SGDLS and CDR2 YYNGEE. V lost 4 bases, J lost 5 bases, and 15 bases lay in between. The CDR3 has 14 amino acids. CDR3 amino acids: CASSSRTQGETQYF. The DNA of the CDR3 is TGTGCCAGCAGCTCCCGAACACAAGGGGAGACCCAGTACTTC.

J is TRBJ2-2 and V is TRBV4-1; D perhaps matches TRBD2 (5 bases). The CDR3 extends over 14 amino acids. V lost 4 bases and J 8 bases, leaving 14 bases between the germline ends. Germline CDR1 MGHRA, CDR2 YSYEKL. The CDR3 DNA follows: TGCGCCAGCAGCCCCTCCCGAAGGACTGGGGAGCTGTTTTTT. Translation gives CASSPSRRTGELFF.

The chain uses TRBV15 and TRBJ1-5, with 11 bases fitting TRBD1. Germline CDR1 reads LNHNV; CDR2 reads YYDKDF (reference sequence). There are 15 residues in the CDR3. Trimming removed 4 bases from V and 4 bases from J; junction bases left unmatched: 3. CDR3 in amino acids: CATSTGTGGNQPQHF. The CDR3 DNA reads TGTGCCACCAGCACGGGGACAGGGGGAAATCAGCCCCAGCATTTT.

V usage is TRBV19 and J usage is TRBJ2-1; no definite D call. Germline CDR1 is LNHDA and CDR2 is SQIVND (reference sequence). The CDR3 contains 15 residues. V dropped 7 bases and J dropped 9 bases, with 22 bases sitting between them. Here the CDR3 reads CASTLNSGSWGEQFF. CDR3 DNA sequence: TGTGCCAGTACCCTCAATTCGGGCTCGTGGGGTGAGCAGTTCTTC.

V usage is TRBV10-3 and J usage is TRBJ2-1, with TRBD2 matching over 8 bases. CDR1 ENHRY and CDR2 SYGVKD come from the germline V gene. The CDR3 spans 14 residues. The V gene end was trimmed by 4 bases and the J gene end by 4 bases; junction bases not matched to a gene: 3. The CDR3 loop is CAISVTSGYNEQFF. Written as DNA, the CDR3 is TGTGCCATCAGTGTAACTAGCGGATACAATGAGCAGTTCTTC.

This chain uses TRBV28 with TRBJ1-2, with a weak D call TRBD1 (5 bases). V was cut by 3 bases and J by 8 bases, with 16 bases left in between. Looked up from germline, CDR1 is MDHEN and CDR2 is SYDVKM. The CDR3 covers 14 residues. CDR3 residues: CASSLQGGPVGYTF. In DNA, the CDR3 is TGTGCCAGCAGTTTGCAGGGCGGCCCCGTGGGCTACACCTTC.

The chain joins TRBV25-1 to TRBJ1-2, with 7 bases fitting TRBD1. Germline CDR1 is MGHDK and CDR2 is SYGVNS. After removal of 3 bases from V and 2 bases from J, the junction contained 6 bases not matched to a gene. The CDR3 runs 15 residues. CDR3 coding DNA: TGTGCCAGCAGTGAGGGACAGAAGCTCAACTATGGCTACACCTTC. Translated: CASSEGQKLNYGYTF.

This CDR3 is CASRPDRGAQPQHF. CDR3 in DNA: TGCGCCAGCAGACCAGACAGGGGGGCTCAGCCCCAGCATTTT. The V call is TRBV4-1, the J call TRBJ1-5, with TRBD1 matching over 9 bases. The trim removed 6 bases at V and 6 bases at J, leaving 6 bases unmatched. The germline V gene encodes CDR1 MGHRA and CDR2 YSYEKL. The CDR3 length is 14 residues.

About this clone itself: The same CDR3 also results from other DNA sequences found in this sample. This chain connects TRBV19 to TRBJ1-5; D uncertain. With 1 base removed from V and 1 base from J, the gap between germline ends came to 11 bases. The CDR3 is 16 amino acids. Per germline, CDR1 LNHDA and CDR2 SQIVND (reference sequence). The CDR3 region has the DNA TGTGCCAGTAGTATAGTTCCGGGCCTGAGCAATCAGCCCCAGCATTTT. Encoded protein: CASSIVPGLSNQPQHF.

This clone showed up just once. The chain links TRBV27 to TRBJ1-1; D gene unclear. Trimming cost V 0 bases and J 4 bases, with 12 bases left between them. The CDR3 spans 15 residues. Germline CDR1 reads MNHEY; CDR2 reads SMNVEV (reference sequence). CDR3 sequence (DNA): TGTGCCAGCAGTTTATCGAAGATCACCGTCACTGAAGCTTTCTTT. Translated: CASSLSKITVTEAFF.

The chain joins TRBV27 to TRBJ2-7; the match to TRBD2 covers 11 bases. This CDR3 contains 15 residues. J lost 5 bases, V lost 6 bases, and 9 bases had no gene match. Germline assignment: CDR1 MNHEY and CDR2 SMNVEV (reference sequence). CDR3 in amino acids: CASSNSGRALDEQYF. The CDR3 DNA follows: TGTGCCAGCAGCAATAGCGGGAGGGCCCTCGACGAGCAGTACTTC.

The CDR3 here is CASSAGDGAGQPQHF. Written as DNA, the CDR3 is TGTGCCAGCAGCGCCGGTGACGGTGCGGGTCAGCCCCAGCATTTT. V is TRBV9 and J is TRBJ1-5; D not certain. In germline, CDR1 is SGDLS, CDR2 YYNGEE. The CDR3 loop spans 15 amino acids. Deletions cut 3 bases from V and 6 bases from J, with 16 bases between.

The chain uses TRBV7-8 and TRBJ2-7; D not resolved. CDR1 SGHVS and CDR2 FQNEAQ come from the germline V gene. V was shortened by 5 bases and J by 0 bases, with 8 bases between the two germline ends. This CDR3 contains 13 residues. Written as DNA, the CDR3 is TGTGCCAGCAGCCAATCCCGCTCCTACGAGCAGTACTTC. Its protein product is CASSQSRSYEQYF.

The chain combines TRBV10-3 with TRBJ1-1, with 8 positions matching TRBD1. The CDR3 loop spans 13 amino acids. Trimming took 6 bases from V and 5 from J; bases not matched to a gene: 5. Germline V gives CDR1 ENHRY, CDR2 SYGVKD. Here the CDR3 DNA reads TGTGCCATCAGGACAGGGGTAGGAACTGAAGCTTTCTTT. It encodes CAIRTGVGTEAFF.

This clone was recorded only once. The genes are TRBV28 and TRBJ1-1, with D hard to call. This CDR3 contains 14 residues. The V gene's germline CDR1 is MDHEN and CDR2 SYDVKM. V was pared by 6 bases and J by 3 bases, with 14 bases between. DNA of the CDR3: TGTGCCAGCAGCAGATATCAACGGGACACTGAAGCTTTCTTT. Its translation is CASSRYQRDTEAFF.

This clone was observed a single time. The chain has TRBV19 and TRBJ2-1; TRBD2 matches 10 bases. Germline CDR1 is LNHDA and CDR2 is SQIVND (reference sequence). The V gene end was trimmed by 6 bases and the J gene end by 7 bases; junction bases not matched to a gene: 3. The CDR3 sequence is 13 residues long. CDR3 coding DNA: TGTGCCAGTAGATCGGGACTAGCGAATGAGCAGTTCTTC. This sequence encodes CASRSGLANEQFF.

The rearrangement joins TRBV7-3 to TRBJ1-1; 8 bases match TRBD1. Germline V gene sequence: CDR1 SGHTA, CDR2 FQGTGA. Trimming cost V 2 bases and J 4 bases; bases outside gene matches: 3. The CDR3 is 14 residues long. CDR3 sequence: CASSLAGTGTEAFF. The DNA of the CDR3 is TGTGCCAGCAGCTTAGCCGGGACAGGCACTGAAGCTTTCTTT.